This T cell receptor (beta chain) is from a study of shared clonotypes between healthy human individuals (dated by TCRdb to the early 2020s). In the study overall: The cohort comprised a couple of women and a few men aged 18 to 49 years. Blood TCR repertoires of about five healthy adults were deeply sequenced to estimate repertoire size and the extent of clonotype sharing between individuals. To increase sequencing depth and limit assay-specific biases, different laboratories used diverse techniques to prepare libraries and sequence TCR repertoires. Leukapheresis yielded between about 0.94 and 9 billion PBMCs per donor. For each donor, CD4 naive and CD4 memory were each run on three plates, CD8 naive on two plates, and CD8 memory on one plate.

Beyond this particular receptor, the publication reports: Sampling was restricted to blood, and TCR repertoires in tissues likely differ from the TCR repertoires found in blood. Incomplete sequencing was indicated by rarefaction of sorted-subset datasets, despite the large sequencing depth. Compared with non-shared clonotypes, the clonotypes found in all four sorted-subset donors had higher generation probabilities. When several donors were compared, the shared fraction of clonotypes was about 5.2% for naive CD4, approximately 3.5% for naive CD8, more than 2% for memory CD4, and less than 0.45% for memory CD8. Because the study included a small number of donors, the genetic and exposure-history diversity represented was limited. Pairwise subsampling led to the expectation that sequencing depth would affect the degree of clonotype sharing among donors. Estimated clonotype richness was generally larger for naive than for memory subsets.

Using the deep immunoSEQ assay, TCR CDR3 regions were amplified from genomic DNA by multiplex PCR. Genomic DNA extracted from each cell subset was distributed evenly over all wells of several immunoSEQ 96-well plates, and each plate served as one replicate. For sorted subsets, around 200 ng genomic DNA, equal to 25,000 to 35,000 T cell genomes, was loaded into each replicate PCR. The purified libraries were quantified using a Qubit 3.0 fluorometer, sized with a Bioanalyzer 2100, and then quantified again using the KAPA Library Quantification kit. Every immunoSEQ 96-well plate was sequenced on a separate single-read 150-cycle Illumina NextSeq 550 flow cell. In the paper's pipeline: Because the immunoSEQ output included only junctional sequences and no quality scores, the filtering could not be the same as the filtering used for full-length reads. Sequences were annotated with PyIR, a Python wrapper for IgBLAST v1.9, using IMGT germline references to assign V/J genes and CDR3. Reads with weak V/J assignments (E-value above 1e-6), missing CDR3, stop codons, out-of-frame junctions, or ambiguous translated residues were removed. V3J clonotypes were defined by identical inferred V gene, J gene, and CDR3 amino acid sequence. The percentage overlap between two repertoires was calculated by dividing the number of shared unique clonotypes by the size of the smaller repertoire. Repertoire richness was assessed with RTK rarefaction, the Chao1 estimator, and Recon v2.1 estimates of unobserved clonotypes. For all TCRbeta clonotypes obtained by the gDNA method from a handful of donors, generation probabilities were computed with OLGA. What TCRdb holds here is the immuneACCESS table cut down to in-frame rearrangements. Part of the clones is not present; checked against another copy, under half of the missing clones reflect an unresolved V gene, and the others are unexplained. V and J calls and clone size follow that table, whereas D and trimming were derived from the DNA. For this sample there are around 200,000 clones; 66% appear just once. The leading ten clones occupy more than 9% of the sample.

Inclusive of the bounding cysteine and phenylalanine, the CDR3 is 13 residues long. Here the CDR3 DNA is all that survives: 39 bases in frame from base 1. The V and J ends are trimmed by 10 bases and 5 bases, leaving 16 bases between them. The germline V gene specifies ENHRY as CDR1 and SYGVKD as CDR2. Donors were healthy HIV-negative adults with no recently reported acute infections or vaccinations. Every donor was a Caucasian adult living in Nashville, Tennessee, USA. CD4+ T cells were enriched through magnetic negative selection, after which naive cells were positively selected on CD45RA and the remaining negative fraction served as the memory subset. Blood was obtained by leukapheresis, after which PBMCs were separated by Ficoll-Histopaque density gradient centrifugation and cryopreserved in liquid nitrogen vapor phase. Purity and quantity of every magnetically sorted T cell population were checked by analytical flow cytometry. Genomic DNA was isolated from every sorted fraction and measured by UV absorbance on a Nanodrop 2000c.

Comments on this clone: It has no known antigen specificity. No base-level quality is on record; no much larger clone is a single base apart.

This receptor was taken from a man between 25 and 39 years old in good health. The chain links TRBV10-3 with TRBJ2-3; TRBD1 might be the D gene, on 6 matching bases. The specimen sequenced was memory CD4+ T cells sorted from blood. Sample cell subset or site, as interpreted from the label and publication: CD45RA-negative fraction. The CDR3 protein: CATDTGLRDTQYF. At the DNA level, the sequence is TGTGCCACCGACACAGGGTTGAGAGATACGCAGTATTTT.